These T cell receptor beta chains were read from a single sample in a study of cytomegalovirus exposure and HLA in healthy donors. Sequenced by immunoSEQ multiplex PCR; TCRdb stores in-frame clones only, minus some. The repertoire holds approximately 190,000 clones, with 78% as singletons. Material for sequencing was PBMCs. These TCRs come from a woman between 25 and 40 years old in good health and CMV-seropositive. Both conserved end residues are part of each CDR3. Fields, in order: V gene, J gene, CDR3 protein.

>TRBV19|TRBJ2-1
CASTLSGGAINEQFF
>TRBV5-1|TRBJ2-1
CASSLESGRHNEQFF
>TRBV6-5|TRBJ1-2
CASSYSRSTGGYTF
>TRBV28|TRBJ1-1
CASSFPETNTEAFF
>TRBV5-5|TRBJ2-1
CASSPNNEQFF
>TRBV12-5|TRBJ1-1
CASGFEGQGRDTEAFF
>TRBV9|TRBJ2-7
CASSATGGTYEQYF
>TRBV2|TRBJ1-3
CASLPGSGNTIYF
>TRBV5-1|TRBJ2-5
CASSWDFQETQYF
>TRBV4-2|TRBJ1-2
CASSQEPERYTF
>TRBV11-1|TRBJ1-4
CASSLNRAGNLREKLFF
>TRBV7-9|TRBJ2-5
CVSNLSEETQYF
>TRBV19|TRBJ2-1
CASSSSSGIPVNEQFF
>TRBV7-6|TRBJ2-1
CASSGSGRGDNEQFF
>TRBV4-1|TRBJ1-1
CASTPVELNTEAFF
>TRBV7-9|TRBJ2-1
CASSKEGSSYNEQFF
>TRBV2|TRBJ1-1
CASNQVNTEAFF
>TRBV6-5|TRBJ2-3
CASSYYSGSTDTQYF
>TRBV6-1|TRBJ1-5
CASISGGVNQPQHF
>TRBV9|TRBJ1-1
CASSTQVGHSNTEAFF
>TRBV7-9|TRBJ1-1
CASSFRDRGNTEAFF
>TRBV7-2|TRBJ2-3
CASTFSGGSADTQYF